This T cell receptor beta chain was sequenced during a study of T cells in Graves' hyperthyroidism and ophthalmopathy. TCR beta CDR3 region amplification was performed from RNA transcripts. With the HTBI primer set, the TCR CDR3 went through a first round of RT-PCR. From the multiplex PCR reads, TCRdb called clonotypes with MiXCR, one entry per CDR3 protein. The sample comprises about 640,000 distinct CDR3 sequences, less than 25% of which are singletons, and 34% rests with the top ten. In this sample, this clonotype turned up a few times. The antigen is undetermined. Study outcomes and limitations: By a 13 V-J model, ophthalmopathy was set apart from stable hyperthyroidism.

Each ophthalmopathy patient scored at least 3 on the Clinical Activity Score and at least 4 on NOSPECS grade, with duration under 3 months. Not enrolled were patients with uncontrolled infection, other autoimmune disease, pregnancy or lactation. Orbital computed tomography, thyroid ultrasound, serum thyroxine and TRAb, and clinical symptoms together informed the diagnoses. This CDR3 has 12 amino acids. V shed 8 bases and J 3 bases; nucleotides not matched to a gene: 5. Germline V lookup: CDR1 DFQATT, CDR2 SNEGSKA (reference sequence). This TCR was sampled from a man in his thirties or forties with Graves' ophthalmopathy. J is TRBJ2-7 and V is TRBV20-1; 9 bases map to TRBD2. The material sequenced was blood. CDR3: CSTLSGSYEQYF. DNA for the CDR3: TGCAGTACCCTTAGCGGGAGCTACGAGCAGTACTTC.